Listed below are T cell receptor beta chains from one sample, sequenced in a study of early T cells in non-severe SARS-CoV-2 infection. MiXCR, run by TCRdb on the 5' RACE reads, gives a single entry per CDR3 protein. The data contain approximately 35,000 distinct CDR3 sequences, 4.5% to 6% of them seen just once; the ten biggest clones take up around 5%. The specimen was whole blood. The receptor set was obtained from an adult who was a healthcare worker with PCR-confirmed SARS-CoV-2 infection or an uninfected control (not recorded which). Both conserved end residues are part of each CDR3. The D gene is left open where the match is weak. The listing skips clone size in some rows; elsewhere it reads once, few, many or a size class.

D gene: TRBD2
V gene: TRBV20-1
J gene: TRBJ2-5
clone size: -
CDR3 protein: CSAGPGREYQETQYF
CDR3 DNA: TGCAGTGCTGGGCCGGGGCGGGAGTACCAAGAGACCCAGTACTTC

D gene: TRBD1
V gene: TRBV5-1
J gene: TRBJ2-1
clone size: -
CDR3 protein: CASSLGDRANEQFF
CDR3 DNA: TGCGCCAGCAGCTTGGGGGACAGGGCCAATGAGCAGTTCTTC

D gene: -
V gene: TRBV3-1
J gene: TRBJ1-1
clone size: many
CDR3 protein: CASSPLGDTEAFF
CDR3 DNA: TGTGCCAGCAGCCCCTTGGGGGACACTGAAGCTTTCTTT

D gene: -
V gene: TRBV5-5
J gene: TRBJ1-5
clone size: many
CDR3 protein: CASSPTGTNQPQHF
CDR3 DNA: TGTGCCAGCAGCCCCACAGGGACCAATCAGCCCCAGCATTTT

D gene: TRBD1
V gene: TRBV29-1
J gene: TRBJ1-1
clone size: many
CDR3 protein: CSTGQRENTEAFF
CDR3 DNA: TGCAGCACGGGACAGCGGGAGAACACTGAAGCTTTCTTT

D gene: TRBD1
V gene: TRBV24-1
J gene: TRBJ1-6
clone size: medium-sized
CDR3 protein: CATSDLPPFPQSQGARNSPLHF
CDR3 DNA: TGTGCCACCAGTGATTTGCCTCCTTTCCCCCAATCGCAGGGGGCGAGGAATTCACCCCTCCACTTT

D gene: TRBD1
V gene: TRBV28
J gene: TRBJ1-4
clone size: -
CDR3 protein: CASSPSRTGRFEKLFF
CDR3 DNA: TGTGCCAGCAGTCCTTCCCGGACAGGGAGGTTTGAAAAACTGTTTTTT

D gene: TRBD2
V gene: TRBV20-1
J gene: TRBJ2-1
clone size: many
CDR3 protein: CSAKPLTSGYNEQFF
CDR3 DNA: TGCAGTGCCAAACCACTGACTAGCGGGTACAATGAGCAGTTCTTC

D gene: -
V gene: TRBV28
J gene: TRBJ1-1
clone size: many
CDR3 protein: CASSLGRGAFF
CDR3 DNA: TGTGCCAGCAGTTTAGGTAGAGGGGCTTTCTTT

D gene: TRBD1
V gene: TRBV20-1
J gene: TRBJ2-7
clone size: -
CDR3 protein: CSARAPRTGVGEQYF
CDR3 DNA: TGCAGTGCTAGAGCACCTAGGACAGGGGTCGGCGAGCAGTACTTC

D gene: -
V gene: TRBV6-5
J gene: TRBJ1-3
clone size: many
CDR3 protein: CASSYSSGGNTIYF
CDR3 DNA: TGTGCCAGCAGTTACTCGTCAGGGGGAAACACCATATATTTT

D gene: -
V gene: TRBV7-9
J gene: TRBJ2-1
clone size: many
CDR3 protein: CASSSARGSSYNEQFF
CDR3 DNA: TGTGCCAGCAGCTCCGCCCGAGGGAGCTCCTACAATGAGCAGTTCTTC

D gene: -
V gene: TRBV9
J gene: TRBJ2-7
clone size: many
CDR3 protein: CASSVGVSSYEQYF
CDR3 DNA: TGTGCCAGCAGCGTAGGGGTAAGCTCCTACGAGCAGTACTTC

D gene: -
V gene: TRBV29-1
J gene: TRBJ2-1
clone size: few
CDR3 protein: CSVLEVKEQFF
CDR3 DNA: TGCAGCGTCCTGGAGGTTAAGGAGCAGTTCTTC

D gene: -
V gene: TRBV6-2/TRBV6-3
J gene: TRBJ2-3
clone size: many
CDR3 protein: CASKAGTTDTQYF
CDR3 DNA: TGTGCCAGCAAAGCGGGTACCACAGATACGCAGTATTTT

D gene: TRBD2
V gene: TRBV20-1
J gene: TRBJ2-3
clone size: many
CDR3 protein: CSAREIGKSGSLWADTQYF
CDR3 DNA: TGCAGTGCTAGAGAGATTGGGAAAAGCGGGAGCCTTTGGGCAGATACGCAGTATTTT

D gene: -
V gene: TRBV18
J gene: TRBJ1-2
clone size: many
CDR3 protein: CASSPPSVQGYTF
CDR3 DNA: TGTGCCAGCTCACCACCGTCCGTTCAGGGCTACACCTTC

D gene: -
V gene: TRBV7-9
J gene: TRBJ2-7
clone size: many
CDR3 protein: CASSSPPTGRLADEQYF
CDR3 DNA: TGTGCCAGCAGCTCTCCTCCCACAGGTCGCCTAGCCGACGAGCAGTACTTC

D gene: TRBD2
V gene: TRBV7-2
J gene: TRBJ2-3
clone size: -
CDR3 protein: CASSSLATADTQYF
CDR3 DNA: TGTGCCAGCAGCTCACTAGCGACCGCAGATACGCAGTATTTT

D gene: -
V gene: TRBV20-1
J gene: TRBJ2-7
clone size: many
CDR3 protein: CSANNNLEQYF
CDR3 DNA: TGCAGTGCTAACAATAATTTAGAGCAGTACTTC

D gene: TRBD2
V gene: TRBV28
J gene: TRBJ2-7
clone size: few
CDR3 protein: CASRQCWTSGSRSYEQYF
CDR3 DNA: TGTGCCAGCAGACAATGTTGGACTAGCGGGTCCCGGTCCTACGAGCAGTACTTC

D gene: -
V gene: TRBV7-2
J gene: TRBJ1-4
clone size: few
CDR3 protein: CASSSGPEKLFF
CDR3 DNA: TGTGCCAGCAGCTCCGGGCCCGAAAAACTGTTTTTT

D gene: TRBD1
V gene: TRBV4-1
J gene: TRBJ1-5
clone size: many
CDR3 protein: CASSQEGTGVQNQPQHF
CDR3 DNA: TGCGCCAGCAGCCAAGAGGGGACAGGGGTTCAAAATCAGCCCCAGCATTTT

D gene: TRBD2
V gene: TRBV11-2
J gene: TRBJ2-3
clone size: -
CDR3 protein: CASSFRTSGSLTQYF
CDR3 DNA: TGTGCCAGCAGCTTCAGGACTAGCGGGAGCTTAACGCAGTATTTT

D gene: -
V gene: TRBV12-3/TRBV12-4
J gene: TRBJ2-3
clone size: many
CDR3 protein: CASSFKVPSTDTQYF
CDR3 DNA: TGTGCCAGCAGTTTTAAGGTCCCTAGCACAGATACGCAGTATTTT

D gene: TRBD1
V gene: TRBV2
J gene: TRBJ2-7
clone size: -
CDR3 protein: CASSGDSGLSYEQYF
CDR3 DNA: TGTGCCAGCAGCGGGGACAGCGGTCTTTCTTACGAGCAGTACTTC

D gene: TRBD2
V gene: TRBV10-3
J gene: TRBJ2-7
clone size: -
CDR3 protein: CATGLAVEDEQYF
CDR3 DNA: TGTGCCACCGGACTAGCGGTCGAGGACGAGCAGTACTTC

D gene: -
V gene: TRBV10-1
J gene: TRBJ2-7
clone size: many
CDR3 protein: CASSEGYEQYF
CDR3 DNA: TGCGCCAGCAGTGAAGGGTACGAGCAGTACTTC

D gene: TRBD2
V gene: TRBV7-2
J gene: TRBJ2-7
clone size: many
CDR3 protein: CASSLGLAVATYEQYF
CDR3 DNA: TGTGCCAGCAGCTTAGGACTAGCGGTAGCAACCTACGAGCAGTACTTC

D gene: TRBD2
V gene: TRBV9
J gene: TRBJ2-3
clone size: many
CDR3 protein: CASSPGTSGNTDTQYF
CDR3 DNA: TGTGCCAGCAGCCCAGGGACTAGCGGGAACACAGATACGCAGTATTTT

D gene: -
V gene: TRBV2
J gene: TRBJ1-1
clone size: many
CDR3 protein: CASSGAGPIGVF
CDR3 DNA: TGTGCCAGCAGTGGGGCAGGGCCCATTGGGGTCTTT

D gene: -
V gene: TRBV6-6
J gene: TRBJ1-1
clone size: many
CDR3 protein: CASSYSLNTEAFF
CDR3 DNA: TGTGCCAGCAGTTACTCGCTGAACACTGAAGCTTTCTTT

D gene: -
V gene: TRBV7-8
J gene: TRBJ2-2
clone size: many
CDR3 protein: CASSHNPGGTGELFF
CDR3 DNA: TGTGCCAGCAGCCACAACCCTGGAGGCACCGGGGAGCTGTTTTTT

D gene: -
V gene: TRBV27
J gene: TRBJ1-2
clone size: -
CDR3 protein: CASGQNYGHTF
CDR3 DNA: TGTGCCTCCGGGCAGAACTATGGCCACACCTTC

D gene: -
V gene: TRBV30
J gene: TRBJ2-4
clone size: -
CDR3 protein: CALSNSRVSAHF
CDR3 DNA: TGTGCCCTTAGTAACTCACGGGTCTCGGCACACTTC

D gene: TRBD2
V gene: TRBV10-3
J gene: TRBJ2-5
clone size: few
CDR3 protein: CAISRTSGSQETQYF
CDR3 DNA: TGTGCCATCAGCCGGACTAGCGGAAGTCAAGAGACCCAGTACTTC

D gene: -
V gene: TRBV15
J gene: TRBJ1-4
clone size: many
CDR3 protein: CATSRTGSAEEKLFF
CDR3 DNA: TGTGCCACCAGCAGAACAGGGTCGGCAGAGGAAAAACTGTTTTTT

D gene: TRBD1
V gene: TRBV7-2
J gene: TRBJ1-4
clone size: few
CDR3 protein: CASSSRDRGSEKLFF
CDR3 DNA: TGTGCCAGCAGCTCCCGGGACAGGGGAAGTGAAAAACTGTTTTTT

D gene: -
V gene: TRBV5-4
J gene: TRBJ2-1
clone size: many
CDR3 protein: CASSLVAGSSYNEQFF
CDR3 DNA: TGTGCCAGCAGCTTGGTCGCGGGAAGCTCCTACAATGAGCAGTTCTTC

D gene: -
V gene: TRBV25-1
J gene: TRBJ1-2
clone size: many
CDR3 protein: CASSEQSYGYTF
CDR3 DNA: TGTGCCAGCAGTGAACAATCCTATGGCTACACCTTC

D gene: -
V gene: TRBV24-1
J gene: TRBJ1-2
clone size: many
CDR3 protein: CATPPNRHGGDYGYTF
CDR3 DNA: TGTGCCACCCCCCCCAACCGACACGGCGGAGACTATGGCTACACCTTC

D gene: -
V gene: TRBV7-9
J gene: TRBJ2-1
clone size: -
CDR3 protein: CASSLTPGANEQFF
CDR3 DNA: TGTGCCAGCAGCTTAACACCAGGGGCCAATGAGCAGTTCTTC

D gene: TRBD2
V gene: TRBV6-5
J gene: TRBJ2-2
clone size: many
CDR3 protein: CASSKLRRTGGRTGELFF
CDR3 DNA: TGTGCCAGCAGTAAACTTCGTAGGACGGGAGGGAGGACCGGGGAGCTGTTTTTT

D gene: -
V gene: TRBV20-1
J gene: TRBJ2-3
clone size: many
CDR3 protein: CSARPTDTQYF
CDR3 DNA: TGCAGTGCTAGACCCACAGATACGCAGTATTTT

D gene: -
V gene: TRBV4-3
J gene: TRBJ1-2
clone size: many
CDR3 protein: CASSQDNYGYTF
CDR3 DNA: TGCGCCAGCAGCCAAGACAACTATGGCTACACCTTC

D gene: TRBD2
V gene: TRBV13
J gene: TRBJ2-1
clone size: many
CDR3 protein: CASSSGLAGLSYNEQFF
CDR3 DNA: TGTGCCAGCAGCTCAGGACTAGCGGGCCTCTCCTACAATGAGCAGTTCTTC

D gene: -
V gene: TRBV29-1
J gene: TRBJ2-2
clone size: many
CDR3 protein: CSVPSEAGELFF
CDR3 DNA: TGCAGCGTTCCCTCGGAGGCTGGGGAGCTGTTTTTT

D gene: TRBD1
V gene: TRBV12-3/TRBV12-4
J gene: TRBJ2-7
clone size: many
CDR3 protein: CASSLRQGAREQYF
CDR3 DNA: TGTGCCAGCAGTTTGAGGCAGGGGGCTCGCGAGCAGTACTTC

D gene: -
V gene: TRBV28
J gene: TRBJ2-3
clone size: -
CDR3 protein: CASSWSDTQYF
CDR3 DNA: TGTGCCAGCAGTTGGTCAGATACGCAGTATTTT

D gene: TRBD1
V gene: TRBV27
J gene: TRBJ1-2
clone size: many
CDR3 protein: CASSSNRGLGYTF
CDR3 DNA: TGTGCCAGCAGTTCAAACAGGGGTTTGGGCTACACCTTC

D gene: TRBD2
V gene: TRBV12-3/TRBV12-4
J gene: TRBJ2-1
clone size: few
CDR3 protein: CASRTSGGSYNEQFF
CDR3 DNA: TGTGCCAGCAGGACGAGCGGGGGCTCCTACAATGAGCAGTTCTTC

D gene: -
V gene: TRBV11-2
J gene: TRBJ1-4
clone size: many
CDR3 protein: CASQPGTEKLFF
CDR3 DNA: TGTGCCAGCCAACCCGGGACGGAAAAACTGTTTTTT

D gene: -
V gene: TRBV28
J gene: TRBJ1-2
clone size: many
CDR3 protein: CASSLGSTNYGYTF
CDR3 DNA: TGTGCCAGCAGTTTGGGCTCAACTAACTATGGCTACACCTTC

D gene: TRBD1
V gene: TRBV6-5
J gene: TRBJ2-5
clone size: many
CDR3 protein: CASRYRGPETQYF
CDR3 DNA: TGTGCCAGCAGATACAGGGGGCCGGAGACCCAGTACTTC

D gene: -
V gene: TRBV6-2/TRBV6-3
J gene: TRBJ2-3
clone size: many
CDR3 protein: CASSYRATGGPDTQYF
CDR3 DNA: TGTGCCAGCAGTTACCGGGCGACCGGTGGCCCAGATACGCAGTATTTT

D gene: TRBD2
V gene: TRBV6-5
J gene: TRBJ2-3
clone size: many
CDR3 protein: CASSRLAGNTDTQYF
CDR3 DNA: TGTGCCAGCAGTCGTCTAGCGGGCAACACAGATACGCAGTATTTT

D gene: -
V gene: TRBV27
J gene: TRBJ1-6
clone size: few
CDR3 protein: CASSSPQGKGITLHF
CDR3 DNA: TGTGCCAGCAGTTCACCACAGGGTAAAGGTATCACCCTCCACTTT

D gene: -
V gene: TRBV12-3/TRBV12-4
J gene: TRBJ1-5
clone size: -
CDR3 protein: CASSFTGRRWDQPQHF
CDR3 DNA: TGTGCCAGCAGTTTCACCGGTAGGCGGTGGGATCAGCCCCAGCATTTT

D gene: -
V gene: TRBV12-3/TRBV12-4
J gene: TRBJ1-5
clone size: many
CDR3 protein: CASSGMNNQPQHF
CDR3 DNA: TGTGCCAGCAGTGGGATGAACAATCAGCCCCAGCATTTT